Only one count was recorded for the clone carrying this T cell receptor (beta chain). Antigen specificity is unknown. Other DNA sequences in the sample encode the same CDR3. The data were produced by immunoSEQ multiplex PCR, yet TCRdb's version contains in-frame clones alone and is incomplete. Of about 72,000 clones listed, approximately 80% are singletons. The source of the sample is a study of vaccination effects on CD4 cells after COVID-19. It was after 10 days of culture that CD4+ T cells were isolated. People in the vaccine group had not been infected with SARS-CoV-2 before, and their nucleocapsid antibodies were negative. Half the medium was replaced with IL-2 medium on days 3 and 7. The CDR3 covers 14 residues. CDR1 is KGHDR and CDR2 is SFDVKD in the germline V gene. Between the trimmed V and J ends, which lost 3 bases and 0 bases, there was a span of 6 bases. Overall study findings and caveats: Pronounced clonal contraction occurred in clones induced by infection and by vaccine late after vaccination. The study had few convalescent patients and no early post-infection timepoints.

The receptor comes from a human donor who received a COVID-19 vaccine. The specimen comprised CD4+ T cells from PBMCs cultured without peptide, sampled before COVID-19 vaccination. V is TRBV24-1 and J is TRBJ2-3, with a tentative D call TRBD1 (5 bases). The chain's CDR3 is CATSDPGSTDTQYF. Here the CDR3 DNA reads TGTGCCACCAGTGATCCAGGGAGCACAGATACGCAGTATTTT.